The 4 T cell receptor beta chains reported below all come from one sample, sequenced in a study of early T cells in non-severe SARS-CoV-2 infection. Each CDR3 protein is one row after TCRdb ran MiXCR on the 5' RACE reads. The data show about 61,000 distinct CDR3 sequences, approximately 11% seen once. Sequencing used whole blood. These receptors were obtained from an adult who was a healthcare worker with PCR-confirmed SARS-CoV-2 infection or an uninfected control (not recorded which).

This clonotype was seen ten or more times. The chain carries TRBV2 and TRBJ2-7; 7 bases line up with TRBD1. Per the germline V gene, CDR1 is SNHLY and CDR2 is FYNNEI. Trimming cost V 5 bases and J 5 bases; bases outside gene matches: 12. The CDR3 contains 15 residues. The CDR3 protein is CASSNLTGSLNEQYF. As DNA, the CDR3 is TGTGCCAGCAGTAACCTGACAGGGTCTCTAAACGAGCAGTACTTC.

This clonotype occurred many times. The rearrangement joins TRBV19 to TRBJ2-1, with TRBD1 matching 8 bases. J gave up 8 bases and V 7 bases, and 1 base lay outside the gene matches. The V gene's germline CDR1 is LNHDA and CDR2 SQIVND (reference sequence). The CDR3 has 11 residues. DNA of the CDR3: TGTGCCAGTAACAGGGGGGATGAGCAGTTCTTC. This translates into CASNRGDEQFF.

This clonotype was observed many times. The chain has TRBV7-2 and TRBJ1-4, with 9 bases matching TRBD1. J lost 10 bases, V lost 2 bases, and 5 bases had no gene match. Germline CDR1 reads SGHTA; CDR2 reads FQGNSA. The CDR3 is 14 residues long. CDR3 nucleotides: TGTGCCAGCAGCTTAACAGGGGGCGTGGGAAAACTGTTTTTT. The encoded protein is CASSLTGGVGKLFF.

In this sample, this clonotype turned up many times. The chain uses TRBV30 and TRBJ1-3; D uncertain. CDR3 length: 15 amino acids. CDR1 is GTSNPN, CDR2 SVGIG, per germline (reference sequence). Trimming took 3 bases from V and 2 from J, leaving 14 bases between them. CDR3: CAWSRPGSTGNTIYF. DNA of the CDR3: TGTGCCTGGAGCCGGCCGGGATCGACTGGAAACACCATATATTTT.